The 8 T cell receptor beta chains below were found in one sample sequenced in a study of CD8 T cells in Susac syndrome. cDNA came from about 0.51 to 1 ug RNA primed by random hexamers. TCRdb reanalysed the immunoSEQ multiplex PCR reads using MiXCR and keeps one entry per CDR3 protein. The sample contains about 200,000 distinct CDR3 sequences, 85% to 95% of which appear only once. Sequenced sample: CD4+ T cells from PBMCs. The receptors derive from a human donor in good health.

This clonotype was recorded once. The chain couples TRBV6-2 or TRBV6-3 to TRBJ1-5, with TRBD1 identical over 7 bases. The V gene's germline CDR1 is MNHEY and CDR2 SVGEGT. Trimming removed 7 bases from V and 3 bases from J; junction bases left unmatched: 6. The CDR3 is made up of 14 amino acids. The CDR3 DNA reads as TGTGCCAGCATGCCGGGACAGTACAATCAGCCCCAGCATTTT. It yields the protein CASMPGQYNQPQHF.

The chain joins TRBV11-2 to TRBJ1-2; TRBD1 aligns across 10 bases. The junction had 5 bases not matched to a gene; V was cut back by 5 bases and J by 8 bases. CDR1 and CDR2 from the germline V gene are SGHAT and FQNNGV. CDR3 length: 13 amino acids. The CDR3 reads CASSRDRGRGYTF. The CDR3 nucleotides are TGTGCCAGCAGCCGGGACAGGGGCAGAGGCTACACCTTC.

The CDR3 nucleotides read TGTGCCAGCAGCCAGGCTCCTGAGGATTCACCCCTCCACTTT. This translates into CASSQAPEDSPLHF. This chain connects TRBV7-2 to TRBJ1-6; D is uncertain. The CDR3 has 14 residues. Trimming cost V 5 bases and J 8 bases, with 13 bases left between them. CDR1 and CDR2 (germline): SGHTA, FQGNSA.

The V call is TRBV20-1, the J call TRBJ2-1, with D possibly TRBD2 on 6 matching bases. Germline-derived CDR1 and CDR2 are DFQATT and SNEGSKA (reference sequence). The CDR3 length is 15 residues. V was pared by 0 bases and J by 6 bases, with 15 bases between. The CDR3: CSARDPSREVNEQFF. CDR3 DNA: TGCAGTGCTAGAGATCCCTCTAGGGAGGTCAATGAGCAGTTCTTC.

The CDR3 nucleotides read TGTGCCAGCAGCGTAGCAGACGGCCGCAATCAGCCCCAGCATTTT. This codes for CASSVADGRNQPQHF. This chain uses TRBV9 with TRBJ1-5, with D uncertain. This CDR3 comprises 15 residues. Germline CDR1 and CDR2: SGDLS and YYNGEE. Trimming left V 0 bases short and J 2 bases short, with 9 bases between.

The chain couples TRBV29-1 to TRBJ2-1, with unresolved D. There are 12 residues in the CDR3. Deletions cut 5 bases from V and 0 bases from J, with 5 bases between. Germline CDR1 reads SQVTM; CDR2 reads ANQGSEA. The CDR3 nucleotides read TGCAGCGTTCGTAACTCCTACAATGAGCAGTTCTTC. Its translation is CSVRNSYNEQFF.

The CDR3 nucleotides read TGCAGTGCTCCCGACAAGTTCACTGAAGCTTTCTTT. Translated: CSAPDKFTEAFF. The rearrangement uses TRBV20-1 and TRBJ1-1; D unresolved. Trimming left V 5 bases short and J 4 bases short, with 11 bases between. Germline V gene data show CDR1 as DFQATT and CDR2 as SNEGSKA (reference sequence). This CDR3 has 12 amino acids.

The CDR3: CASSQARAGRSGELFF. Written as DNA, the CDR3 is TGTGCCAGCAGCCAAGCGCGGGCAGGGAGATCCGGGGAGCTGTTTTTT. V and J are TRBV3-1 and TRBJ2-2, with D perhaps given as TRBD1 or TRBD2 (5 bases each). The CDR3 contains 16 residues. Per germline, CDR1 LGHDT and CDR2 YNNKEL (reference sequence). Trimming stripped 1 base from V and 6 bases from J, with 15 bases between.